Below, one T cell receptor (beta chain) is given with its context. The antigen is undetermined. This entry comes from a study of T cells in localized non-small cell lung cancer. Notes on the study in general: In the blood, greater T cell density corresponded to longer overall survival. Within adjacent lung there appeared a median around 57 of the top 100 tumor clones. The study found T cell clonality highest in uninvolved adjacent lung, above tumor.

Trimming stripped 0 bases from V and 1 base from J, with 9 bases between. This CDR3 region has 15 residues. Germline CDR1 and CDR2: MNHEY and SVGAGI. Profiled with immunoSEQ multiplex PCR; TCRdb holds only in-frame clones, not every one. The sample holds about 77,000 clones, 88% seen once. The receptor comes from a woman aged 40 to 75 with stage I squamous cell lung carcinoma. The V call is TRBV6-5, the J call TRBJ1-2; D is ambiguous. Sequencing was performed on peripheral blood, taken before any cancer treatment. The CDR3 DNA reads TGTGCCAGCAGTTACTCGATGCTACTTAACTATGGCTACACCTTC. This encodes CASSYSMLLNYGYTF.